These T cell receptor beta chains were read from a single sample in a study of identical twins. TCRdb re-called the 5' RACE reads through MiXCR, storing one row per CDR3 protein. The data show about 720,000 distinct CDR3 sequences, with around a sixth seen just once and roughly 13% held by the top ten. These same data were also listed under a study on T cells expressing NK-cell markers.

The sequenced material came from PBMCs. The source of these receptors is a woman between 18 and 30 years old in good health. Each CDR3 is given with its conserved first and last residue. The order of the fields is CDR3 length, clone size, V gene, D gene, J gene, CDR3 protein, CDR3 DNA. A D gene is named only where the DNA matches it firmly. The size entry is marked missing in some rows and otherwise reads once, few, many or a size class.

>15|-|TRBV3-1|TRBD2|TRBJ2-1
CASRGLAGGPSEQFF
TGTGCCAGCCGTGGACTAGCGGGAGGGCCGAGTGAGCAGTTCTTC
>12|-|TRBV6-5|-|TRBJ2-1
CASSTNHNEQFF
TGTGCCAGCAGTACTAATCACAACGAGCAGTTCTTC
>13|few|TRBV25-1|TRBD2|TRBJ2-1
CASSVPGLRSQFF
TGTGCCAGCAGCGTGCCGGGACTAAGATCCCAGTTCTTC
>18|many|TRBV20-1|TRBD2|TRBJ2-1
CSASGFSPETGLAALQFF
TGCAGTGCTAGCGGGTTCAGCCCCGAGACGGGACTAGCAGCGTTACAGTTCTTC
>18|few|TRBV6-2/TRBV6-3|TRBD1|TRBJ2-5
CASSWDSISGRYKETQYF
TGTGCCAGCAGTTGGGACAGCATCTCTGGAAGATACAAAGAGACCCAGTACTTC
>17|few|TRBV5-5|TRBD2|TRBJ2-1
CASSSQVRAGGTNEQFF
TGTGCCAGCAGCTCCCAGGTTAGGGCGGGAGGAACGAATGAGCAGTTCTTC
>13|-|TRBV9|-|TRBJ1-2
CASSDTTPDGYTF
TGTGCCAGCAGCGACACGACCCCGGATGGCTACACCTTC
>14|-|TRBV3-1|-|TRBJ2-1
CASSRVTSGDEQFF
TGTGCCAGCAGCCGGGTTACCTCGGGTGATGAGCAGTTCTTC
>15|-|TRBV6-5|-|TRBJ1-6
CASSYERGRNSPLHF
TGTGCCAGCAGTTACGAGCGGGGACGGAATTCACCCCTCCACTTT
>15|-|TRBV7-9|-|TRBJ1-3
CASSFGQGPGNTIYF
-
>14|-|TRBV7-9|-|TRBJ2-5
CASLSTGGWETQYF
TGTGCCAGCCTCTCGACAGGCGGGTGGGAGACCCAGTACTTC
>15|-|TRBV20-1|TRBD2|TRBJ2-1
CSAKTSGSFRNEQFF
TGCAGTGCTAAGACTAGCGGGAGTTTCCGCAATGAGCAGTTCTTC
>14|-|TRBV9|-|TRBJ2-3
CASSVASNTDTQYF
TGTGCCAGCAGCGTAGCAAGTAACACAGATACGCAGTATTTT
>13|-|TRBV19|-|TRBJ2-3
CASSIDSRDTQYF
TGTGCCAGTAGTATAGATTCTCGGGATACGCAGTATTTT
>10|many|TRBV7-2|-|TRBJ2-3
CASSRDTQYF
TGTGCCAGCAGCAGAGATACGCAGTATTTT
>17|-|TRBV20-1|TRBD2|TRBJ2-7
CSAYTQLGLAGSYEQYF
TGCAGTGCCTACACCCAATTGGGACTAGCGGGCTCCTACGAGCAGTACTTC
>15|few|TRBV6-1|-|TRBJ2-2
CASRGGSRSSGELFF
TGTGCCAGCAGGGGGGGTTCCCGGTCATCCGGGGAGCTGTTTTTT
>13|few|TRBV20-1|TRBD2|TRBJ2-2
CSAGTSGGWELFF
TGCAGTGCCGGGACTAGCGGGGGTTGGGAGCTGTTTTTT
>14|-|TRBV12-3/TRBV12-4|-|TRBJ1-3
CASSPTRPGNTIYF
TGTGCCAGCAGTCCAACCCGTCCCGGAAACACCATATATTTT
>14|few|TRBV6-1|-|TRBJ1-2
CASRPIGVSYGYTF
TGTGCCAGCAGACCAATAGGGGTTTCCTATGGCTACACCTTC
>14|-|TRBV6-4|-|TRBJ1-6
CASSDGNHNSPLHF
TGTGCCAGCAGTGACGGTAACCATAATTCACCCCTCCACTTT
>15|few|TRBV7-3|-|TRBJ2-1
CASSPAASSYNEQFF
TGTGCCAGCAGCCCCGCCGCCAGCTCCTACAATGAGCAGTTCTTC